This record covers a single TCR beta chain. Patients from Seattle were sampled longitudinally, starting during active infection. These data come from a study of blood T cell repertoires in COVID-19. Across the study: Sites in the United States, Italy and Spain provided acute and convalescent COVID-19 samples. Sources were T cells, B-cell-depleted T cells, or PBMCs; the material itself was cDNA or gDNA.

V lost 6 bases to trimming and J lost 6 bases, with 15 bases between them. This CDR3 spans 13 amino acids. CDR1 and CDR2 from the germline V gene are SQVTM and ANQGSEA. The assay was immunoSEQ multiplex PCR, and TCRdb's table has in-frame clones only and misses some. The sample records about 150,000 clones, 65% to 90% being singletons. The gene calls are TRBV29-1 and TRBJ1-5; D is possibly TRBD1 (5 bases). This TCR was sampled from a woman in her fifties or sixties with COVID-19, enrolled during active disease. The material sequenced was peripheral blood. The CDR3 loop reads CSVVQGSGQPQHF. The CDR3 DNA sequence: TGCAGCGTCGTTCAGGGATCAGGTCAGCCCCAGCATTTT.